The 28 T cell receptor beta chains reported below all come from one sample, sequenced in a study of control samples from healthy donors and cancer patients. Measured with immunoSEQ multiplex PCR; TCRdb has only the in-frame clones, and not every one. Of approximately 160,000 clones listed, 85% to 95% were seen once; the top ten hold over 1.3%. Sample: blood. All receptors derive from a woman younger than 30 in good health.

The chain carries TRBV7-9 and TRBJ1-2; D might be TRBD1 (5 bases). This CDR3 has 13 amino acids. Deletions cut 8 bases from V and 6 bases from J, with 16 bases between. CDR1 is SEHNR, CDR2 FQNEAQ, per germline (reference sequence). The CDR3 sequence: CASGDSVSNGYTF. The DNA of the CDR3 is TGTGCCAGCGGCGACAGTGTCAGTAATGGCTACACCTTC.

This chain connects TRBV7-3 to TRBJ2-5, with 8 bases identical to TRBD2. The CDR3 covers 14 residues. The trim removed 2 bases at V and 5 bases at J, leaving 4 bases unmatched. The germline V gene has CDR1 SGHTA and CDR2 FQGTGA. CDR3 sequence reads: CASSLAGGLETQYF. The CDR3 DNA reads TGTGCCAGCAGCTTAGCGGGGGGCCTGGAGACCCAGTACTTC.

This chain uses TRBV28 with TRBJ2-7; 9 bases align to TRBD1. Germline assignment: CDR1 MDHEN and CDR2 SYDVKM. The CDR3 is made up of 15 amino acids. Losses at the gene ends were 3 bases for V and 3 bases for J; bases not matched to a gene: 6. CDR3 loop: CASSLLQGAVYEQYF. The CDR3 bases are TGTGCCAGCAGTTTGTTACAGGGGGCTGTCTACGAGCAGTACTTC.

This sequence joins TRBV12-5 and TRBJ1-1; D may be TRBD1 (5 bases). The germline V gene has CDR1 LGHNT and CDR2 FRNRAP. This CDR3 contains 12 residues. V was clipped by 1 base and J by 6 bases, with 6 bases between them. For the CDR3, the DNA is TGTGCTAGTGGTTTGGGGACACCTGAAGCTTTCTTT. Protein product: CASGLGTPEAFF.

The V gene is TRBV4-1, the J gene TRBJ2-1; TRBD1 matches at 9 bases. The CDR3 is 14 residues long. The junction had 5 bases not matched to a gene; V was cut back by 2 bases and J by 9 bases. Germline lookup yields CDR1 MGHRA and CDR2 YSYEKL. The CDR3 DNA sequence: TGCGCCAGCAGCCAAACACAGGGGGCTGGTGAGCAGTTCTTC. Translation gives CASSQTQGAGEQFF.

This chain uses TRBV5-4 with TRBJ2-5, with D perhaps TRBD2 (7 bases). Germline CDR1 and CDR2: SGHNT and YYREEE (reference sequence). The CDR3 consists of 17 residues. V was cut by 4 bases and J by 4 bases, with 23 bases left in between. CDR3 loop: CASSPVGGGGYLETQYF. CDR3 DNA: TGTGCCAGCAGCCCGGTGGGGGGCGGGGGCTACCTAGAGACCCAGTACTTC.

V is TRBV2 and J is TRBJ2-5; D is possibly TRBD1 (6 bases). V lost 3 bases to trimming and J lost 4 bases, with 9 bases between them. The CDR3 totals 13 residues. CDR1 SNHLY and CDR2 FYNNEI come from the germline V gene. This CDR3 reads CASSDFRGETQYF. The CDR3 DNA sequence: TGTGCCAGCAGTGATTTCAGGGGAGAGACCCAGTACTTC.

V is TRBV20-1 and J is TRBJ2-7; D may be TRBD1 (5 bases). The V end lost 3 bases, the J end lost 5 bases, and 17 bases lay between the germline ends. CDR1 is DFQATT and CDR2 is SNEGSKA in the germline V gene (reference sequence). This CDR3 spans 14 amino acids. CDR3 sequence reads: CSASLFLGPDEQYF. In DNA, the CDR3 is TGCAGTGCTAGTTTGTTTCTGGGGCCCGACGAGCAGTACTTC.

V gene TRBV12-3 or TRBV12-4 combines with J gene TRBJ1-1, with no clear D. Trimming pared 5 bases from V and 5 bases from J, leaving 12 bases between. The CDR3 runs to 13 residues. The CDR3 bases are TGTGCCAGCAGTATGCCGGGATGGACTGAAGCTTTCTTT. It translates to CASSMPGWTEAFF.

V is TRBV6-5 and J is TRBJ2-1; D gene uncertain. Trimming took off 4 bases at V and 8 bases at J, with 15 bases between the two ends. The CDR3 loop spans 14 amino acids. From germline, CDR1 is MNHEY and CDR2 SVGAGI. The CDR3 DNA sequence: TGTGCCAGCAGTTCACGGGTAACAGAGGATGAGCAGTTCTTC. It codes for CASSSRVTEDEQFF.

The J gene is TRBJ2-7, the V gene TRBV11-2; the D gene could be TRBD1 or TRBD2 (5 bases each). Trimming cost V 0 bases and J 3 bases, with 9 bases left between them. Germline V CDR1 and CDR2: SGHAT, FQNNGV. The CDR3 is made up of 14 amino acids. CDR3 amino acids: CASSLEPGSYEQYF. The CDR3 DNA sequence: TGTGCCAGCAGCTTAGAGCCAGGGAGCTACGAGCAGTACTTC.

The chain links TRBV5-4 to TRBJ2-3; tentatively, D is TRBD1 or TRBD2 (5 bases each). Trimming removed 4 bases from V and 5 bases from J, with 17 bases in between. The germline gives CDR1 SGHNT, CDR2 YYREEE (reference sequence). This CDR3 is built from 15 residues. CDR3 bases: TGTGCCAGCAGCCCCCACCGGGACCGCCTAGATACGCAGTATTTT. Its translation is CASSPHRDRLDTQYF.

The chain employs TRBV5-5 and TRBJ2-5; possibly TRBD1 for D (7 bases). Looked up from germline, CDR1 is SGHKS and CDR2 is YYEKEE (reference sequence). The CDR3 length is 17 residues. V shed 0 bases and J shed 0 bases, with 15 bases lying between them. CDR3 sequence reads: CASSLGGTVGYQETQYF. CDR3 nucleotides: TGTGCCAGCAGCTTGGGCGGGACAGTGGGGTACCAAGAGACCCAGTACTTC.

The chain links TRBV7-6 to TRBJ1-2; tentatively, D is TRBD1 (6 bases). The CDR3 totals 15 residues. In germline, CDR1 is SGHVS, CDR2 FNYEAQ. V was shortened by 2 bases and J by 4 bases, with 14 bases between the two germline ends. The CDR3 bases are TGTGCCAGCAGCTTATACAGGGATGTGAGCTATGGCTACACCTTC. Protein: CASSLYRDVSYGYTF.

CDR3 bases: TGCAGCTCCCGGCCCCTCTCGGTAGACACCATATATTTT. Its protein is CSSRPLSVDTIYF. The chain uses TRBV29-1 and TRBJ1-3, with no clear D. V lost 8 bases and J lost 8, with 19 bases in between. Germline assignment: CDR1 SQVTM and CDR2 ANQGSEA. This CDR3 is built from 13 residues.

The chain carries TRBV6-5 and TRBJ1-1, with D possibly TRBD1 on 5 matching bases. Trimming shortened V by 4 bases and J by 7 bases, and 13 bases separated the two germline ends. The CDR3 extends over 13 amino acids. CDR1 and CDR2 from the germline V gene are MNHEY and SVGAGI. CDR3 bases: TGTGCCAGCAGTTCAGGGAATCGGGGTGAAGCTTTCTTT. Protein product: CASSSGNRGEAFF.

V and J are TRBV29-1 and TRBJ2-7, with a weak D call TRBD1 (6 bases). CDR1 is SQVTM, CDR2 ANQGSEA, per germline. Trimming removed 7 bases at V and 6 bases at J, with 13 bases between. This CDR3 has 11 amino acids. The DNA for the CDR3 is TGCAGCGCATTAACAGGGATCGAGCAGTACTTC. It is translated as CSALTGIEQYF.

In nucleotides, the CDR3 is TGTGCCAGCAGTTGGGACAAACTGGGGCAGTACTTC. Its protein is CASSWDKLGQYF. This rearrangement joins TRBV28 to TRBJ2-7; possibly TRBD1 for D (6 bases). Trimming removed 4 bases at V and 9 bases at J, with 13 bases between. Looked up from germline, CDR1 is MDHEN and CDR2 is SYDVKM. This CDR3 is built from 12 residues.

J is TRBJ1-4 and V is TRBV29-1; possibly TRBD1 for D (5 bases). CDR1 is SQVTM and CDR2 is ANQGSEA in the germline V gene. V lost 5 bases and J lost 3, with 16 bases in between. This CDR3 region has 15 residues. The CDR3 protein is CSVTISETANEKLFF. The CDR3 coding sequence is TGCAGCGTTACCATTAGCGAGACAGCTAATGAAAAACTGTTTTTT.

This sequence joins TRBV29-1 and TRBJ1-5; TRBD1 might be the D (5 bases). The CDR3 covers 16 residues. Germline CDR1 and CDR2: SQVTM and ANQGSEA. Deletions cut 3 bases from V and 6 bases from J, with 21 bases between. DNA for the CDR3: TGCAGCGTTGACCGCGATGAAGGGGAATGGGGTCAGCCCCAGCATTTT. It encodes CSVDRDEGEWGQPQHF.

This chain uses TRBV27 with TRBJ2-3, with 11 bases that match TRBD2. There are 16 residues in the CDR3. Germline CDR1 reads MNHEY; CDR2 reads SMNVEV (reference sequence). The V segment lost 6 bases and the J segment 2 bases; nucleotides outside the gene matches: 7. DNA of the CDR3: TGTGCCAGCAGCTGGGGACTAGCGGACATCACAGATACGCAGTATTTT. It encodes CASSWGLADITDTQYF.

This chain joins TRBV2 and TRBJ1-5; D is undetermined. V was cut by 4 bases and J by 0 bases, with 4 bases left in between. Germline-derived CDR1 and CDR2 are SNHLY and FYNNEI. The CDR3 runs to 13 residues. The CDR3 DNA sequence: TGTGCCAGCAGTGGTAATAGCAATCAGCCCCAGCATTTT. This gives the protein CASSGNSNQPQHF.

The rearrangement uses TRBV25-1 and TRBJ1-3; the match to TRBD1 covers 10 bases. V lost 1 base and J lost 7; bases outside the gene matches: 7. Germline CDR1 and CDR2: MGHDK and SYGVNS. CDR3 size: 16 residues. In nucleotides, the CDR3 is TGTGCCAGCAGTGAATCTAGGACAGGGGGGGTCAACACCATATATTTT. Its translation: CASSESRTGGVNTIYF.

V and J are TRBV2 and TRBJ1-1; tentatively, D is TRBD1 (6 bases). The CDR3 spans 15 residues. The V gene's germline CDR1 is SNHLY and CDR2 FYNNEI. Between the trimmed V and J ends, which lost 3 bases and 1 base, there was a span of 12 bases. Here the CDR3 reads CASSDPQTGNTEAFF. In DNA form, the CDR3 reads TGTGCCAGCAGTGACCCCCAGACAGGGAACACTGAAGCTTTCTTT.

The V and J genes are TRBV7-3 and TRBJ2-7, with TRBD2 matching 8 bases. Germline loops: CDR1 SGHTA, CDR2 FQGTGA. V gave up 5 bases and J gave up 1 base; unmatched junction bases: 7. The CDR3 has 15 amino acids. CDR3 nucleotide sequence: TGTGCCAGCAGCGCCCAAACTAGCGGATCCTACGAGCAGTACTTC. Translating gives CASSAQTSGSYEQYF. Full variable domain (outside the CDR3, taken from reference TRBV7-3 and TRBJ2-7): GAGVSQTPSNKVTEKGKYVELRCDPISGHTALYWYRQSLGQGPEFLIYFQGTGAADDSGLPNDRFFAVRPEGSVSTLKIQRTERGDSAVYLCASSAQTSGSYEQYFGPGTRLTVT.

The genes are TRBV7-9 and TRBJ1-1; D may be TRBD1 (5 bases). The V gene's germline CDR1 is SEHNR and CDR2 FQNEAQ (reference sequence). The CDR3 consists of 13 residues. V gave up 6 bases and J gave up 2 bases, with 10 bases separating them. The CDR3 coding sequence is TGTGCCAGCAGAGGCGGGGGAAACACTGAAGCTTTCTTT. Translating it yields CASRGGGNTEAFF. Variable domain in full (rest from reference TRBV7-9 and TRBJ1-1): DTGVSQNPRHKITKRGQNVTFRCDPISEHNRLYWYRQTLGQGPEFLTYFQNEAQLEKSRLLSDRFSAERPKGSFSTLEIQRTEQGDSAMYLCASRGGGNTEAFFGQGTRLTVV.

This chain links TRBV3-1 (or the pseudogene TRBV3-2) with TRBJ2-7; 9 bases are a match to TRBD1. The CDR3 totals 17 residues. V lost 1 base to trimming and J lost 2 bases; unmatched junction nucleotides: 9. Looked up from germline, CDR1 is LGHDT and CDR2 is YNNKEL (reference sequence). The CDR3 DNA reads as TGTGCCAGCAGCCAAGCACCCCGGGACAGGGCACCCTACGAGCAGTACTTC. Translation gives CASSQAPRDRAPYEQYF.

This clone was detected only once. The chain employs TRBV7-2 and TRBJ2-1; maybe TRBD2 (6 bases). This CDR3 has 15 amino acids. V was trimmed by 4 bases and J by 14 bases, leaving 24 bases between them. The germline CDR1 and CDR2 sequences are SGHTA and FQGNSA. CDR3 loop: CASSSPVGGIHEKFF. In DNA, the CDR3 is TGTGCCAGCAGCTCCCCTGTTGGGGGGATCCATGAAAAGTTCTTC.